One and the same sample provided the 13 T cell receptor beta chains below, sequenced in a study of cytomegalovirus exposure and HLA in healthy donors. Sequencing was performed with immunoSEQ multiplex PCR; in TCRdb, only in-frame clones are kept and a portion is missing. Among 200,000 to 250,000 clones listed, about 93% were seen once. Material for sequencing was PBMCs. Receptor source: a woman aged 18-29 years in good health and CMV-seronegative.

The table lists this clone with a count of one. The genes are TRBV7-9 and TRBJ2-5; D gene ambiguous. CDR3 size: 15 residues. Germline V gene sequence: CDR1 SEHNR, CDR2 FQNEAQ (reference sequence). Trimming removed 1 base at V and 2 bases at J, with 11 bases between. In nucleotides, the CDR3 is TGTGCCAGCAGCTTAGTGGGTGGGCAGCAAGAGACCCAGTACTTC. As protein: CASSLVGGQQETQYF.

The chain uses TRBV30 and TRBJ1-5; D is ambiguous. Trimming removed 3 bases at V and 3 bases at J, with 9 bases between. Germline V gene sequence: CDR1 GTSNPN, CDR2 SVGIG (reference sequence). The CDR3 length is 13 residues. For the CDR3, the DNA is TGTGCCTGGAGAGAAGCGTACAATCAGCCCCAGCATTTT. Translated: CAWREAYNQPQHF.

The chain carries TRBV11-2 and TRBJ1-2, with TRBD1 as a possible D gene (6 bases). CDR3 length: 13 amino acids. Germline loops: CDR1 SGHAT, CDR2 FQNNGV. Trimming removed 2 bases from V and 5 bases from J, with 9 bases in between. The CDR3 bases are TGTGCCAGCAGCTTAACAGGGTCTTATGGCTACACCTTC. It codes for CASSLTGSYGYTF.

This clone was seen a few times. This chain joins TRBV7-9 and TRBJ1-2, with a tentative D call TRBD1 (5 bases). Germline lookup yields CDR1 SEHNR and CDR2 FQNEAQ (reference sequence). V lost 1 base and J 2 bases, leaving 5 bases between the germline ends. The length of the CDR3 is 13 residues. Here the CDR3 reads CASSLGQNYGYTF. CDR3 bases: TGTGCCAGCAGCTTAGGACAGAACTATGGCTACACCTTC.

The rearrangement joins TRBV19 to TRBJ1-4; possible D gene TRBD1, 5 bases. The germline V gene encodes CDR1 LNHDA and CDR2 SQIVND (reference sequence). CDR3 length: 13 amino acids. The chain's CDR3 is CATQGARFEKLFF. The CDR3 nucleotides read TGTGCTACCCAAGGGGCGCGTTTTGAAAAACTGTTTTTT. Filled out from reference TRBV19 and TRBJ1-4, the complete variable domain reads DGGITQSPKYLFRKEGQNVTLSCEQNLNHDAMYWYRQDPGQGLRLIYYSQIVNDFQKGDIAEGYSVSREKKESFPLTVTSAQKNPTAFYLCATQGARFEKLFFGSGTQLSVL.

The chain is built from TRBV6-5 and TRBJ1-1; the D is unclear. Germline V gives CDR1 MNHEY, CDR2 SVGAGI. V lost 7 bases, J lost 5 bases, and 8 bases lay in between. This CDR3 contains 11 residues. This chain's CDR3 is CASKRWTEAFF. The CDR3 nucleotides read TGTGCCAGCAAACGGTGGACTGAAGCTTTCTTT.

The chain carries TRBV7-9 and TRBJ2-2, with 7 nucleotides matching TRBD2. CDR3 length: 15 residues. J lost 7 bases, V lost 4 bases, and 9 bases had no gene match. CDR1 is SEHNR, CDR2 FQNEAQ, per germline (reference sequence). The CDR3 spells CASSSERDHSGELFF. Here the CDR3 DNA reads TGTGCCAGCAGCTCTGAGCGGGACCACAGCGGGGAGCTGTTTTTT. Full variable domain (outside the CDR3, taken from reference TRBV7-9 and TRBJ2-2): DTGVSQNPRHKITKRGQNVTFRCDPISEHNRLYWYRQTLGQGPEFLTYFQNEAQLEKSRLLSDRFSAERPKGSFSTLEIQRTEQGDSAMYLCASSSERDHSGELFFGEGSRLTVL.

The J gene is TRBJ2-1, the V gene TRBV7-9; 8 positions match TRBD2. From germline, CDR1 is SEHNR and CDR2 FQNEAQ (reference sequence). V was pared by 6 bases and J by 5 bases, with 9 bases of the junction left unmatched. The CDR3 runs to 15 residues. CDR3: CASRRGLAENNEQFF. In DNA, the CDR3 is TGTGCCAGCAGACGTGGACTAGCAGAAAACAATGAGCAGTTCTTC.

The chain links TRBV11-2 to TRBJ2-7, with 8 positions matching TRBD1. CDR3 length: 14 amino acids. Germline CDR1 SGHAT, CDR2 FQNNGV. V trimming: 1 base; J trimming: 2 bases; junction bases outside the gene matches: 1. Here the CDR3 reads CASSLGQGTYEQYF. CDR3 bases: TGTGCCAGCAGCTTAGGACAGGGGACCTACGAGCAGTACTTC.

This chain connects TRBV5-1 to TRBJ2-1; 8 bases match TRBD2. Per germline, CDR1 SGHRS and CDR2 YFSETQ. The CDR3 is 16 amino acids. With 4 bases clipped from V and 4 bases from J, the junction kept 10 bases outside the gene matches. CDR3 loop: CASSKRYGREYNEQFF. As DNA, the CDR3 is TGCGCCAGCAGCAAGCGTTACGGGAGGGAGTACAATGAGCAGTTCTTC.

The chain has TRBV6-5 and TRBJ1-1; tentative D call: TRBD1 (5 bases). Germline-derived CDR1 and CDR2 are MNHEY and SVGAGI. This CDR3 spans 13 amino acids. The V end was cut by 0 bases, the J end by 11 bases, with 13 bases between. CDR3 region: CASSYSFRGVAFF. Written as DNA, the CDR3 is TGTGCCAGCAGTTACTCGTTTAGGGGTGTGGCTTTCTTT.

This sequence joins TRBV9 and TRBJ2-3; the D is unclear. Trimming pared 2 bases from V and 6 bases from J, leaving 13 bases between. The germline gives CDR1 SGDLS, CDR2 YYNGEE. This CDR3 spans 14 amino acids. The CDR3 loop reads CASSVGPVSDTQYF. In DNA, the CDR3 is TGTGCCAGCAGCGTGGGCCCCGTCTCGGATACGCAGTATTTT.

V and J are TRBV5-1 and TRBJ2-1, with a weak D call TRBD1 (6 bases). V gave up 0 bases and J gave up 2 bases, with 12 bases separating them. CDR1 SGHRS and CDR2 YFSETQ come from the germline V gene. This CDR3 is 16 amino acids long. CDR3 loop: CASSLAGPGAYNEQFF. The CDR3 nucleotides are TGCGCCAGCAGCTTGGCGGGGCCAGGGGCCTACAATGAGCAGTTCTTC.